The 6 T cell receptor beta chains below all came from one sample that was sequenced in a study of cytomegalovirus exposure and HLA in healthy donors (dated by TCRdb to the late 2010s). Library prep was done by the immunoSEQ multiplex PCR assay. The multiplex PCR relied on a mix of 60 forward primers for TCR Vbeta segments and 13 reverse primers for TCR Jbeta segments. Entries here come from immuneACCESS through TCRdb and include only in-frame sequences with V and J called. Some clones fail to appear in such tables; in the studies checked, an unresolved V gene covers under half of the shortfall, and the cause of the remainder is unknown. In this sample the table shows about 130,000 clones, 74% of which occur a single time. 6.6% of the sample goes to the ten largest clones. What was sequenced was PBMCs. All receptors derive from a man in his forties in good health and CMV-seropositive.

This rearrangement joins TRBV13 to TRBJ1-2; 10 bases map to TRBD1. CDR1 is PRHDT and CDR2 is FYEKMQ in the germline V gene (reference sequence). The CDR3 has 16 amino acids. J lost 1 base, V lost 5 bases, and 7 bases had no gene match. The CDR3 loop is CASSQRQGANNYGYTF. For the CDR3, the DNA is TGTGCCAGCAGCCAAAGACAGGGGGCGAATAACTATGGCTACACCTTC.

This clone turned up a few times. The chain joins TRBV6-6 to TRBJ1-2; 8 bases align to TRBD1. The CDR3 length is 14 residues. Trimming took 3 bases from V and 5 from J; bases not matched to a gene: 5. CDR1 MNHNY and CDR2 SVGAGI come from the germline V gene (reference sequence). CDR3 DNA: TGTGCCAGCAGTTATACGCAGGGGGCTTATGGCTACACCTTC. Translation: CASSYTQGAYGYTF.

V is TRBV7-2 and J is TRBJ2-1; 11 bases are a match to TRBD2. The CDR3 extends over 15 amino acids. Germline values: CDR1 SGHTA, CDR2 FQGNSA. V lost 5 bases to trimming and J lost 4 bases; unmatched junction nucleotides: 4. In DNA, the CDR3 is TGTGCCAGCAGCGACACTAGCGGGAGTTACAATGAGCAGTTCTTC. Translation: CASSDTSGSYNEQFF.

The rearrangement links TRBV9 to TRBJ2-7; D is perhaps TRBD2 (5 bases). CDR1 SGDLS and CDR2 YYNGEE come from the germline V gene. The CDR3 totals 14 residues. V was cut by 2 bases and J by 9 bases, with 18 bases left in between. The CDR3 region is CASSVDGISSGQYF. CDR3 coding DNA: TGTGCCAGCAGCGTGGACGGGATTTCCTCGGGGCAGTACTTC.

This clone was counted once. V gene TRBV5-1 combines with J gene TRBJ2-3; 7 nucleotides line up with TRBD1. The germline V gene encodes CDR1 SGHRS and CDR2 YFSETQ. The CDR3 is made up of 16 amino acids. Trimming took 0 bases from V and 3 from J; bases not matched to a gene: 7. The CDR3 DNA reads as TGCGCCAGCAGCTTGGAGCCGACAGGGCGAACAGATACGCAGTATTTT. As protein: CASSLEPTGRTDTQYF.

The chain uses TRBV10-3 and TRBJ2-7; D gene uncertain. Per the germline V gene, CDR1 is ENHRY and CDR2 is SYGVKD. CDR3 size: 15 residues. Trimming pared 6 bases from V and 2 bases from J, leaving 17 bases between. CDR3 in DNA: TGTGCCATCAGGGAGACCGACACCACAACCTACGAGCAGTACTTC. Protein sequence: CAIRETDTTTYEQYF.